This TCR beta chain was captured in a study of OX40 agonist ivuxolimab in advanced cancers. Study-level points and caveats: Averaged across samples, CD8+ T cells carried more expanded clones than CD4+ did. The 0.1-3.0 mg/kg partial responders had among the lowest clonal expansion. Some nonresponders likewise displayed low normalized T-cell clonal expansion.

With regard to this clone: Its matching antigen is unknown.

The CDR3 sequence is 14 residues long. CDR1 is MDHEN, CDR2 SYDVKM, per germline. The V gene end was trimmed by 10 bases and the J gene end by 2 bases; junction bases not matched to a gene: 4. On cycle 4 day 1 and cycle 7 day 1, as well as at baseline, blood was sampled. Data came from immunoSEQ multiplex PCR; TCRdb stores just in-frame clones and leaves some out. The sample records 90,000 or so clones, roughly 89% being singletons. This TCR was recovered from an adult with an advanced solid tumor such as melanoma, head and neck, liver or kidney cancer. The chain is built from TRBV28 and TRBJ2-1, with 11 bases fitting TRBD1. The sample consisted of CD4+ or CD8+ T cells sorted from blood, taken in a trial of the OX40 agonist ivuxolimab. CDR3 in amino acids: CAIGQGATYNEQFF. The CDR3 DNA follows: TGTGCCATAGGACAGGGGGCAACCTACAATGAGCAGTTCTTC.